This TCR beta chain was captured by sequencing in a study of a mutant IDH1 vaccine in newly diagnosed glioma. General study points: Among top peripheral T cell clonotypes, changes seemed unrelated to pseudoprogression.

V lost 3 bases and J lost 7, with 21 bases in between. The germline V gene encodes CDR1 MNHEY and CDR2 SMNVEV (reference sequence). The CDR3 sequence is 16 residues long. Remarks on this clone: Its antigen is not known.

Using immunoSEQ multiplex PCR, the repertoire was profiled, and TCRdb retains in-frame clones only, with some absent. The table shows 50,000 to 75,000 clones, with 91% occurring only once. The time point denotes: baseline, week 1 (first vaccination visit). Noted treatment: pre-vaccination baseline after standard-of-care therapy. Newly diagnosed WHO grade 3 or 4 IDH1-mutant, ATRX-lost astrocytomas were identified in the donors. Source: PBMCs, taken from a glioma patient treated with radiotherapy, temozolomide or both. V and J are TRBV27 and TRBJ1-2; no firm D call. This receptor was obtained from a man aged 45-65 years with glioma. CDR3 residues: CASSFFAGASGGGYTF. For the CDR3, the DNA is TGTGCCAGCAGTTTTTTCGCGGGAGCGTCGGGAGGTGGCTACACCTTC.